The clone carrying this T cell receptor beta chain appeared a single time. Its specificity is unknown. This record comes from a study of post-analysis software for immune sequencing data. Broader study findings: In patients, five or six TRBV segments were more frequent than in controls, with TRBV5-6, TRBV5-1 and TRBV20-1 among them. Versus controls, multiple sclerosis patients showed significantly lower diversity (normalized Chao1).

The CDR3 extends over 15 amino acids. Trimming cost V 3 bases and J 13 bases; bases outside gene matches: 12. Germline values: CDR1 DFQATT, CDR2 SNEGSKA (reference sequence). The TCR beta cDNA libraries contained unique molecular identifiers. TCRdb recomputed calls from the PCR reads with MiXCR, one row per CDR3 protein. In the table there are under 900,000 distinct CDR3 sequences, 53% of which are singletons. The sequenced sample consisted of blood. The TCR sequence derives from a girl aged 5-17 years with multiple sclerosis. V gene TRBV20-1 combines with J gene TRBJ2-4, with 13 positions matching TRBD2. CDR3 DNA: TGCAGTGCTAGTCTGGCGACTAGCGGGAGGTGGGAGCAGTACTTC. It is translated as CSASLATSGRWEQYF.